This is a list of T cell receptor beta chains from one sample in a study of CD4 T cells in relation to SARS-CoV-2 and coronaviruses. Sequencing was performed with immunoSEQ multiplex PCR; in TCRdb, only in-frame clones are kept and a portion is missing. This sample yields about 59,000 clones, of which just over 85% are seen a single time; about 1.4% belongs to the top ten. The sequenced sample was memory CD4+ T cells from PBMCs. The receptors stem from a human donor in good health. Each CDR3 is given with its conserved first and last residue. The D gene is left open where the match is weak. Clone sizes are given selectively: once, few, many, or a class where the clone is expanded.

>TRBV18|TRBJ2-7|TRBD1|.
TGTGCCAGCTCACCCGGACAGGAACTCTACGAGCAGTACTTC
CASSPGQELYEQYF
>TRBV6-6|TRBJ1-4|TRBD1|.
TGTGCCAGCAGTCTACCCGGGACAGGGGCGGAAAAACTGTTTTTT
CASSLPGTGAEKLFF
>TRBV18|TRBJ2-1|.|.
TGTGCCAGCTCACCACCGAGTGGCTACAATGAGCAGTTCTTC
CASSPPSGYNEQFF
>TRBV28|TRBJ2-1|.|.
TGTGCCAGCAGTTTATTGCAGTTCTCCTCCTACAATGAGCAGTTCTTC
CASSLLQFSSYNEQFF
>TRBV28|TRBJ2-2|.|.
TGTGCCAGCAGTTTCTTCCGCTCCACCAACACCGGGGAGCTGTTTTTT
CASSFFRSTNTGELFF
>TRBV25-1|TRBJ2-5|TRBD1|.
TGTGCCAGCAGTGAACCAGGGGGCAGGGAGACCCAGTACTTC
CASSEPGGRETQYF
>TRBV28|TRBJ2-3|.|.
TGTGCCAGCTGGGCTAGCATAGGTACGCAGTATTTT
CASWASIGTQYF
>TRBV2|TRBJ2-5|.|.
TGTGCCAGCAGGGTGGGGGGCAGTTACCAAGAGACCCAGTACTTC
CASRVGGSYQETQYF
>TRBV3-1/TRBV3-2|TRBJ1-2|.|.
TGTGCCAGCAGCCCCCTGGGGGGAGCGGGTGGCTACACCTTC
CASSPLGGAGGYTF
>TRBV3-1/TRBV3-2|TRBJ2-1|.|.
TGTGCCAGCAGCCAAGATACATCTCCGAGTGATGAGCAGTTCTTC
CASSQDTSPSDEQFF
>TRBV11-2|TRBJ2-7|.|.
TGTGCCAGCAGCCTGGGCCGGGACGCCCCCTACGAGCAGTACTTC
CASSLGRDAPYEQYF
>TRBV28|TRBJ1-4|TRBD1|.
TGTGCCAGCAAATCCTCAGGGGGGGCTAATGAAAAACTGTTTTTT
CASKSSGGANEKLFF
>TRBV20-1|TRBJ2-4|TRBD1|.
TGCAGTGCTAGTCGCGGGACAGGGGGCAGGGGAAACATTCAGTACTTC
CSASRGTGGRGNIQYF
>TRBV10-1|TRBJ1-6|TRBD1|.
TGCGCCAGCAGCCCAGGGGGGAATTCACCCCTCCACTTT
CASSPGGNSPLHF
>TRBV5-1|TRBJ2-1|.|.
TGCGCCAGCAGCGCGCGGGCAACTAAGGCAGGAGAGCAGTTCTTC
CASSARATKAGEQFF
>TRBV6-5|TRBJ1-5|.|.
TGTGCCAGCACCGTGACAGACGGCAATCAGCCCCAGCATTTT
CASTVTDGNQPQHF
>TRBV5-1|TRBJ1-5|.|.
TGCGCCAGCAGCTTGGTCGGAGATAGCAATCAGCCCCAGCATTTT
CASSLVGDSNQPQHF
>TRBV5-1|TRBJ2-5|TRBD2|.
TGCGCCAGCAGCGCTGGACTAGCAGGGAGGACGCCCAAAGAGACCCAGTACTTC
CASSAGLAGRTPKETQYF
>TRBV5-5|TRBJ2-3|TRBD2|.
TGTGCCAGCAGCCCACTAGCGGCTAGCACAGATACGCAGTATTTT
CASSPLAASTDTQYF
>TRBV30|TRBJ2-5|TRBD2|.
TGTGCCTGGGGACTAGGGCGTTCTGGGACCCAGTACTTC
CAWGLGRSGTQYF
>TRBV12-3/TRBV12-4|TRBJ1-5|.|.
TGTGCCAGCAGGAGGGGTGGCAATCAGCCCCAGCATTTT
CASRRGGNQPQHF
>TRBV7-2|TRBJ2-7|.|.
TGTGCCAGCAGCTTAATAGGCCTCGGGGACGAGCAGTACTTC
CASSLIGLGDEQYF
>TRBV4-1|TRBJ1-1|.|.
TGCGCCAGCAGCCAAGATAGCCTCTTTGGGGGCGCGGACACTGAAGCTTTCTTT
CASSQDSLFGGADTEAFF
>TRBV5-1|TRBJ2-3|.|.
TGCGCCAGCAGCAGGGGGAGCGTGGGAGACGCAGATACGCAGTATTTT
CASSRGSVGDADTQYF
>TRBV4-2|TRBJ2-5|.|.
TGTGCCAGCAGCTTAGCGGAGCAAGAGACCCAGTACTTC
CASSLAEQETQYF
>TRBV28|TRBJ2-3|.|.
TGTGCCAGCATCGAACGAGGTAGCGCCGCACCAGATACGCAGTATTTT
CASIERGSAAPDTQYF
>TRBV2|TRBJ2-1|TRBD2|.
TGTGCCAGCAGTGAAGTCCTAGCGGGAATTGAGCAGTTCTTC
CASSEVLAGIEQFF
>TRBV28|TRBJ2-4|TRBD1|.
TGTGCCAGCAGCCGACAGGGTGGGGCAGCCAAAAACATTCAGTACTTC
CASSRQGGAAKNIQYF
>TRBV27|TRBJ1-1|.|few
TGTGCCAGCAAGACAGGGAACACTGAAGCTTTCTTT
CASKTGNTEAFF